This T cell receptor beta chain originates from a study of blood T cells in healthy people across ages. Study-wide points: Diversity estimates from one million T cells were considered underestimates.

Every participating donor contributed 8.5 to 10 milliliters of peripheral blood through a draw. This clonotype was counted a few times. Its antigen is still unknown. It was with a sample-barcoded 5' primer and a J-beta primer mix that a second PCR of roughly 7 to 12 cycles was run. At least 3 million CDR3-containing paired-end reads were obtained per sample. Via MiXCR, TCRdb re-called the 5' RACE reads, giving one row per CDR3 protein. The sample includes about 800,000 distinct CDR3 sequences, more than 20% of them seen just once. CDR1 SGHRS and CDR2 YFSETQ come from the germline V gene. The CDR3 has 14 amino acids. These sequences were also reported in another study, on T cells of mothers and their children. From that study: Similar thymic selection effects on TCR recombination output appear in pairs, both related and unrelated.

The chain is built from TRBV5-1 and TRBJ2-5, with a weak D call TRBD2 (6 bases). The TCR originated in a boy younger than 18 in good health. Sequenced: blood. In DNA form, the CDR3 reads TGCGCAAGCGTCGGCGGGGACCGGCCCCTTACCCAGTACTTC. This codes for CASVGGDRPLTQYF.